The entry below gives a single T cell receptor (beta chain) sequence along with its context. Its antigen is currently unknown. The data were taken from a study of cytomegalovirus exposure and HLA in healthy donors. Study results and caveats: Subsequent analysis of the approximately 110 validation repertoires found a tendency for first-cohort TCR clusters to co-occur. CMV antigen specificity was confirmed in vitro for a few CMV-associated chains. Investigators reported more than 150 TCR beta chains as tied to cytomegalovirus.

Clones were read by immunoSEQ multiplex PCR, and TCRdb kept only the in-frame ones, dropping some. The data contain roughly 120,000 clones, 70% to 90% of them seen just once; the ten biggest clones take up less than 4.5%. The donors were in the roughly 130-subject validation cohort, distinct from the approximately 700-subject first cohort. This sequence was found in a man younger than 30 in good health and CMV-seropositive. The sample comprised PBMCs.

The CDR3 bases are TGTGCCAGTAGTATAGATCCGCTAGTGTATCAGCCCCAGCATTTT. The encoded protein is CASSIDPLVYQPQHF. V and J are TRBV19 and TRBJ1-5; D is undetermined. V shed 0 bases and J shed 5 bases, with 11 bases lying between them. The germline gives CDR1 LNHDA, CDR2 SQIVND (reference sequence). The CDR3 has 15 residues. Full variable domain (rest looked up from reference TRBV19 and TRBJ1-5): DGGITQSPKYLFRKEGQNVTLSCEQNLNHDAMYWYRQDPGQGLRLIYYSQIVNDFQKGDIAEGYSVSREKKESFPLTVTSAQKNPTAFYLCASSIDPLVYQPQHFGDGTRLSIL.